This T cell receptor (beta chain) derives from a study of T cell responses to AZD1222 COVID-19 vaccine. Some clones are missing from TCRdb's copy, which holds only in-frame ones; the method was immunoSEQ multiplex PCR. This table holds roughly 110,000 clones, 75% to 90% found once. This receptor was taken from an adult in good health. This sample comprised peripheral blood, obtained on day 0 of AZD1222 vaccination.

In nucleotides, the CDR3 is TGTGCCATCAGTGATAACAGGAAGCCGACTGAAGCTTTCTTT. Translated, it gives CAISDNRKPTEAFF. The rearrangement joins TRBV10-3 to TRBJ1-1; perhaps TRBD1 as D (5 bases). CDR3 length: 14 amino acids. The germline V gene encodes CDR1 ENHRY and CDR2 SYGVKD. Trimming left V 3 bases short and J 5 bases short, with 13 bases between.